One and the same sample provided the 21 T cell receptor beta chains below, sequenced in a study of PD-1 blockade in mismatch repair-deficient tumors. Repertoires were generated with immunoSEQ multiplex PCR, while TCRdb's copy carries only in-frame clones and drops some. Of 80,000 to 100,000 clones in the sample, approximately 84% were seen once. Sample: peripheral blood, taken 12 weeks after starting pembrolizumab. The receptor set was obtained from an adult with mismatch repair-deficient cancer.

The DNA of the CDR3 is TGTGCCGCCGCTGGGCAGGTGGGGAACTATGGCTACACCTTC. Residues: CAAAGQVGNYGYTF. This chain joins TRBV6-5 and TRBJ1-2; D remains ambiguous. The germline CDR1 and CDR2 sequences are MNHEY and SVGAGI. The CDR3 length is 14 residues. Trimming removed 11 bases at V and 2 bases at J, with 18 bases between.

V is TRBV5-8 and J is TRBJ1-1; D is unclear. The V and J ends lost 8 bases and 0 bases respectively, with 14 bases between them. CDR3 length: 14 amino acids. Germline loops: CDR1 SGHTS, CDR2 YDEGEE. The CDR3 here is CASEDIGVNTEAFF. DNA for the CDR3: TGTGCCAGTGAAGATATCGGGGTGAACACTGAAGCTTTCTTT.

To note about this clone: At one end, the junction sequence differs from germline, possibly due to a read error. The gene calls are TRBV7-7 and TRBJ2-3; D remains unclear. The CDR3 covers 13 residues. The germline CDR1 and CDR2 sequences are SSHAT and FNYEAQ (reference sequence). DNA of the CDR3: TGTGCTAGCAGCTTAGGCTTACAAGATACGCAGTATTTT. This gives the protein CASSLGLQDTQYF.

V gene TRBV6-5 combines with J gene TRBJ1-1, with D uncertain. There are 13 residues in the CDR3. CDR1 is MNHEY, CDR2 SVGAGI, per germline. V gave up 7 bases and J gave up 3 bases, with 12 bases separating them. CDR3 in amino acids: CASIDPGYTEAFF. CDR3 bases: TGTGCCAGCATCGACCCGGGTTACACTGAAGCTTTCTTT.

The chain carries TRBV5-6 and TRBJ2-7; a possible D gene is TRBD2 (6 bases). CDR3 length: 13 amino acids. Germline CDR1 reads SGHDT; CDR2 reads YYEEEE. Trimming removed 3 bases at V and 2 bases at J, with 9 bases between. For the CDR3, the DNA is TGTGCCAGCAGCTCCCTAGCGACCTACGAGCAGTACTTC. It specifies CASSSLATYEQYF.

This chain links TRBV9 with TRBJ2-1; D remains ambiguous. Germline V gives CDR1 SGDLS, CDR2 YYNGEE. The V end was cut by 0 bases, the J end by 7 bases, with 11 bases between. This CDR3 has 14 residues. As DNA, the CDR3 is TGTGCCAGCAGCGTAGGCTCTGGAATGAATGAGCAGTTCTTC. Encoded protein: CASSVGSGMNEQFF.

The chain carries TRBV27 and TRBJ2-1, with 15 bases matching TRBD2. This CDR3 is built from 16 residues. V lost 3 bases to trimming and J lost 9 bases; unmatched junction nucleotides: 6. CDR1 is MNHEY, CDR2 SMNVEV, per germline (reference sequence). CDR3 sequence: CASSFGTSGRRGEQFF. The DNA for the CDR3 is TGTGCCAGCAGTTTCGGGACTAGCGGGAGGAGGGGTGAGCAGTTCTTC.

The CDR3 bases are TGTGCCAGCAGTGAAGCATTCGGGGCAATCCACGAGCAGTACTTC. Translation: CASSEAFGAIHEQYF. The chain uses TRBV2 and TRBJ2-7; D may match TRBD1 or TRBD2 (5 bases each). The CDR3 length is 15 residues. Germline V gene lookup returns CDR1 SNHLY and CDR2 FYNNEI. Trimming pared 0 bases from V and 5 bases from J, leaving 14 bases between.

This clone has only one observation. The chain couples TRBV7-3 to TRBJ2-5; D is unclear. The better agreement between TRBJ2-7 and the DNA end casts doubt on the J call. Germline V gene data show CDR1 as SGHTA and CDR2 as FQGTGA. CDR3 length: 12 amino acids. In DNA, the CDR3 is TGTGCCAGCAGCCGAGGCAGCTACGAGCAGTACTTC. Its translation is CASSRGSYEQYF.

V and J are TRBV5-1 and TRBJ1-2; no definite D call. The V gene lost 0 bases and the J gene lost 2 bases, with 8 bases spanning the gap. The CDR3 is 14 amino acids. From germline, CDR1 is SGHRS and CDR2 YFSETQ. The CDR3 reads CASSLGERNYGYTF. Here the CDR3 DNA reads TGCGCCAGCAGCTTGGGTGAGAGGAACTATGGCTACACCTTC. The complete variable domain, with remaining parts taken from reference TRBV5-1 and TRBJ1-2, reads KAGVTQTPRYLIKTRGQQVTLSCSPISGHRSVSWYQQTPGQGLQFLFEYFSETQRNKGNFPGRFSGRQFSNSRSEMNVSTLELGDSALYLCASSLGERNYGYTFGSGTRLTVV.

The chain combines TRBV5-6 with TRBJ2-4, with D uncertain. This CDR3 has 11 residues. The V gene's germline CDR1 is SGHDT and CDR2 YYEEEE. Trimming cost V 4 bases and J 4 bases, with 3 bases left between them. The CDR3 region is CASSRKNIQYF. The DNA for the CDR3 is TGTGCCAGCAGCCGTAAAAACATTCAGTACTTC.

The chain has TRBV28 and TRBJ1-4; a possible D gene is TRBD1 (5 bases). Germline-derived CDR1 and CDR2 are MDHEN and SYDVKM. The CDR3 contains 15 residues. Trimming cost V 2 bases and J 6 bases, with 13 bases left between them. This chain's CDR3 is CASSLAGTQDEKLFF. Here the CDR3 DNA reads TGTGCCAGCAGTTTAGCCGGGACCCAGGATGAAAAACTGTTTTTT. The variable domain in full, with the rest retrieved from reference TRBV28 and TRBJ1-4, is DVKVTQSSRYLVKRTGEKVFLECVQDMDHENMFWYRQDPGLGLRLIYFSYDVKMKEKGDIPEGYSVSREKKERFSLILESASTNQTSMYLCASSLAGTQDEKLFFGSGTQLSVL.

V gene TRBV6-6 combines with J gene TRBJ1-2; D gene uncertain. Between the trimmed V and J ends, which lost 8 bases and 2 bases, there was a span of 9 bases. The germline CDR1 and CDR2 sequences are MNHNY and SVGAGI (reference sequence). CDR3 length equals 12 residues. The CDR3 DNA reads TGTGCCAGCCAGCGGGGAAACTATGGCTACACCTTC. Translating gives CASQRGNYGYTF.

The chain employs TRBV7-9 and TRBJ2-1; unclear D gene. Per the germline V gene, CDR1 is SEHNR and CDR2 is FQNEAQ (reference sequence). V was shortened by 1 base and J by 9 bases, with 7 bases between the two germline ends. The CDR3 has 12 amino acids. Here the CDR3 reads CASSLGLSEQFF. CDR3 nucleotides: TGTGCCAGCAGCTTAGGACTTAGTGAGCAGTTCTTC. Using reference TRBV7-9 and TRBJ2-1 for the parts outside the CDR3, the full variable domain is DTGVSQNPRHKITKRGQNVTFRCDPISEHNRLYWYRQTLGQGPEFLTYFQNEAQLEKSRLLSDRFSAERPKGSFSTLEIQRTEQGDSAMYLCASSLGLSEQFFGPGTRLTVL.

V is TRBV11-2 and J is TRBJ2-5, with 8 bases matching TRBD2. From germline, CDR1 is SGHAT and CDR2 FQNNGV. This CDR3 spans 15 amino acids. V shed 5 bases, J shed 5 bases, and the junction held 10 bases outside the gene matches. CDR3 amino acids: CASSQGVAGRETQYF. The CDR3 region has the DNA TGTGCCAGCAGCCAAGGGGTAGCGGGAAGGGAGACCCAGTACTTC.

The chain carries TRBV9 and TRBJ2-2; no definite D call. The CDR3 has 14 amino acids. Germline CDR1 and CDR2: SGDLS and YYNGEE. V was pared by 0 bases and J by 0 bases, with 3 bases between. The CDR3 spells CASSVDPNTGELFF. CDR3 bases: TGTGCCAGCAGCGTAGACCCGAACACCGGGGAGCTGTTTTTT.

The chain joins TRBV2 to TRBJ2-7; TRBD2 matches at 11 bases. Germline V gives CDR1 SNHLY, CDR2 FYNNEI. V was pared by 4 bases and J by 3 bases, with 11 bases of the junction left unmatched. This CDR3 has 17 residues. Written as DNA, the CDR3 is TGTGCCAGCAGTGGGAGTACGGGACTAGCGGTGATCTACGAGCAGTACTTC. Translating it yields CASSGSTGLAVIYEQYF.

The chain employs TRBV5-4 and TRBJ2-4, with 9 bases fitting TRBD2. Germline-derived CDR1 and CDR2 are SGHNT and YYREEE (reference sequence). The V gene end was trimmed by 0 bases and the J gene end by 2 bases; junction bases not matched to a gene: 15. This CDR3 has 20 residues. CDR3: CASSLVGVLAGEGSKNIQYF. In DNA, the CDR3 is TGTGCCAGCAGCTTGGTCGGTGTGTTAGCGGGAGAAGGGTCCAAAAACATTCAGTACTTC.

The chain is built from TRBV7-8 and TRBJ2-1, with TRBD2 identical over 13 bases. V was pared by 5 bases and J by 4 bases, with 5 bases of the junction left unmatched. This CDR3 comprises 16 residues. Germline CDR1 is SGHVS and CDR2 is FQNEAQ. This chain's CDR3 is CASSPTGLAGYNEQFF. Here the CDR3 DNA reads TGTGCCAGCAGCCCCACGGGACTAGCGGGATACAATGAGCAGTTCTTC.

On this clone itself: Other DNA sequences from this sample encode an identical CDR3 as well. The chain recombines TRBV11-2 with TRBJ2-1, with TRBD2 identical over 11 bases. V dropped 2 bases and J dropped 7; count of bases not matched to a gene: 1. Germline V lookup: CDR1 SGHAT, CDR2 FQNNGV. The CDR3 is made up of 14 amino acids. This CDR3 is CASSLTSGRNEQFF. The DNA for the CDR3 is TGTGCCAGCAGCTTAACTAGCGGGAGAAATGAGCAGTTCTTC.

This clone was seen a handful of times. The chain has TRBV10-2 and TRBJ2-1, with 13 positions matching TRBD2. With 8 bases clipped from V and 8 bases from J, the junction kept 18 bases outside the gene matches. Germline CDR1 and CDR2: WSHSY and SAAADI. The CDR3 runs 18 residues. This chain's CDR3 is CASGFGTSGNVDLYEQFF. Here the CDR3 DNA reads TGCGCCAGCGGGTTTGGGACTAGCGGGAATGTGGATTTGTATGAGCAGTTCTTC.